Detailed here is one T cell receptor beta chain. It was genomic DNA that served as the template for profiling TCR beta VDJ and CDR3. TCRdb fed the reads into MiXCR, producing one record per CDR3 protein. The sample contains roughly 300,000 distinct CDR3 sequences, about 56% of which appear only once. The data belong to a study of CD8+CD57+ T cells in acquired aplastic anemia. The CDR3 consists of 13 residues. V was shortened by 4 bases and J by 3 bases, with 11 bases between the two germline ends. Per germline, CDR1 SGHDT and CDR2 YYEEEE. Input material: sorted CD4+, CD8+, or CD8+CD57+ T cells (not recorded which) from PBMCs. The rearrangement joins TRBV5-6 to TRBJ2-7; D unresolved. This TCR came from a human donor with severe aplastic anemia or a healthy control (not recorded which). The CDR3 DNA reads as TGTGCCAGCAGCCTCGGACGGCTCTACGAGCAGTACTTC. Its translation: CASSLGRLYEQYF. Based on the CDR3 plus reference TRBV5-6 and TRBJ2-7, the full variable domain is DAGVTQSPTHLIKTRGQQVTLRCSPKSGHDTVSWYQQALGQGPQFIFQYYEEEERQRGNFPDRFSGHQFPNYSSELNVNALLLGDSALYLCASSLGRLYEQYFGPGTRLTVT.